This T cell receptor beta chain was profiled in a study of shared clonotypes between healthy human individuals. Whole-study context: Each donor's CD4 naive and CD4 memory cells filled three plates apiece, CD8 naive two, and CD8 memory one.

This CDR3 has 14 amino acids. V was trimmed by 1 base and J by 1 base, leaving 7 bases between them. The germline V gene encodes CDR1 SGHRS and CDR2 YFSETQ. Study-wide results and limits: Clonotype sharing levels among donors were expected to vary with sequencing depth. A generally larger estimated richness was seen in naive subsets than in memory subsets.

Generated by immunoSEQ multiplex PCR, the TCRdb table keeps only in-frame clones and is missing some. This table has over a million clones, around 76% appearing once. With respect to this clone: Its antigen remains unidentified.

J is TRBJ2-3 and V is TRBV5-1; D unclear. The sample comprised memory CD4+ T cells sorted from blood. Subset specified: CD45RA-negative fraction. This clonotype was sampled from a man younger than 30 in good health. The CDR3 loop is CASSLRAGTDTQYF. The DNA for the CDR3 is TGCGCCAGCAGCTTGCGCGCAGGCACAGATACGCAGTATTTT.